The TCR beta chain under discussion was sequenced for a study of blood T cells in healthy people across ages. Study results and caveats: From one million sequenced T cells, diversity estimates were lower bounds.

On this clonotype: Its antigen is not known.

The germline CDR1 and CDR2 sequences are ENHRY and SYGVKD. Losses at the gene ends were 2 bases for V and 2 bases for J; bases not matched to a gene: 8. The CDR3 is made up of 16 amino acids. A J-beta primer mix and a sample-barcoded 5' primer were used in a second PCR of about 7 to 11 cycles. TCRdb re-called the 5' RACE reads through MiXCR, storing one row per CDR3 protein. The profile shows roughly 730,000 distinct CDR3 sequences, around three fifths of them singletons. The specimen sequenced was blood. This clonotype originated in a man aged 40-49 years in good health. The V call is TRBV10-3, the J call TRBJ1-2, with 7 bases aligning to TRBD1. CDR3: CAISETPGQKNYGYTF. The CDR3, as DNA: TGTGCCATCAGTGAGACACCGGGACAGAAGAACTATGGCTACACCTTC.